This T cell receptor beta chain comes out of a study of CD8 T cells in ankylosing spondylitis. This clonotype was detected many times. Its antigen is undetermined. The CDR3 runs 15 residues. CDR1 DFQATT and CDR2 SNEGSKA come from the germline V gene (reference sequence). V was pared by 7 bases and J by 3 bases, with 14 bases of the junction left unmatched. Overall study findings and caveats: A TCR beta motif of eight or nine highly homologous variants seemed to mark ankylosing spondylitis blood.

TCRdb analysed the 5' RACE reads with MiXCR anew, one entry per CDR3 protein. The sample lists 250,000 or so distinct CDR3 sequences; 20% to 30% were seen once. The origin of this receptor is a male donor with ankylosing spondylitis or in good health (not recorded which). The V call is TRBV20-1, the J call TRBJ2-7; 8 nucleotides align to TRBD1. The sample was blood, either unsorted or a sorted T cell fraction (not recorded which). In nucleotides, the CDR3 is TGCAGTGGCGTCCGGGACAGGCCTAACCACTACGAGCAGTACTTC. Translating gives CSGVRDRPNHYEQYF.